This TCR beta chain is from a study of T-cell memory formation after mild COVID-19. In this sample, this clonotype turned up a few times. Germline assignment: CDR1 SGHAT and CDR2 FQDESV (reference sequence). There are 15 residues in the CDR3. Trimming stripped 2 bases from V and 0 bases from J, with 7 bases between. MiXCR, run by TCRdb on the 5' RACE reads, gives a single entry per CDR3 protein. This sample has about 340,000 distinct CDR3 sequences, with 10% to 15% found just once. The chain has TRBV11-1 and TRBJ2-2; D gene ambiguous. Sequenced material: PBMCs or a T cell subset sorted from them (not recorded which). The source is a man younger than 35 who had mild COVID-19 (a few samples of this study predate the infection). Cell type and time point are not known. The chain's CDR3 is CASSLYRANTGELFF. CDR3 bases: TGTGCCAGCAGCTTATACAGAGCGAACACCGGGGAGCTGTTTTTT.